This T cell receptor beta chain was sequenced in a study of blood T cell repertoires in COVID-19. Across the whole study: Acute and convalescent COVID-19 samples came from the United States, Italy and Spain.

The CDR3 sequence is 17 residues long. From germline, CDR1 is SGHNT and CDR2 YYREEE (reference sequence). The ends were cut back, 0 bases at V and 0 bases at J, with 12 bases in the middle. Profiling relied on immunoSEQ multiplex PCR, and the TCRdb table lists in-frame clones only, not all of them. The sample yields fewer than 250,000 clones, roughly 84% seen once. Study members were between about 18 and 100 years old and lived in 24 US regions. The TCR comes from a woman aged 25 to 45 who had recovered from COVID-19. This chain connects TRBV5-4 to TRBJ1-4; perhaps TRBD1 as D (5 bases). Sequencing input: PBMCs or T cells enriched from blood (not recorded which). The CDR3, as DNA: TGTGCCAGCAGCTTGGCCGGGCAGGGCGCAACTAATGAAAAACTGTTTTTT. Translation gives CASSLAGQGATNEKLFF.